The 16 T cell receptor beta chains below come from one sample, sequenced in a study of Ad26.COV2.S vaccination and SARS-CoV-2 variants (dated by TCRdb to about 2021). In the paper's terms, the treatment or condition label means: over 15 received Ad26.COV2.S at low or high dose, single or two shots; roughly five received placebo; per-sample allocation not given. Repertoires of vaccine and placebo recipients were sequenced from samples taken on day 63 after the first injection. To prepare the library, the immunoSEQ multiplex PCR assay was applied. The clones in this table, taken by TCRdb from immuneACCESS, are in-frame only. Not every clone is retained; where verified, under half of the shortfall comes from an unresolved V gene, and the cause of the rest is unknown. The sample data list under 550,000 clones, and roughly 90% of these were observed just once. The ten largest clones capture 3.6% of the sample.

The sample consisted of peripheral blood, taken in a trial of Ad26.COV2.S vaccine versus placebo. Source of these receptors: a person aged 18-65 years who received the Ad26.COV2.S COVID-19 vaccine or a placebo.

The chain is built from TRBV5-4 and TRBJ2-5; 12 bases agree with TRBD1. CDR1 is SGHNT and CDR2 is YYREEE in the germline V gene (reference sequence). V shed 4 bases and J 5 bases; nucleotides not matched to a gene: 3. This CDR3 contains 14 residues. The CDR3: CASSRDRGHETQYF. The DNA of the CDR3 is TGTGCCAGCAGCAGGGACAGGGGGCACGAGACCCAGTACTTC.

The chain joins TRBV27 to TRBJ1-2, with D perhaps matching TRBD1 (5 bases). Trimming removed 0 bases from V and 1 base from J, with 6 bases in between. This CDR3 has 14 amino acids. Germline assignment: CDR1 MNHEY and CDR2 SMNVEV (reference sequence). The CDR3 nucleotides are TGTGCCAGCAGTTTATCGGGACTTAACTATGGCTACACCTTC. The encoded protein is CASSLSGLNYGYTF.

This chain connects TRBV7-8 to TRBJ2-3; tentative D call: TRBD1 (6 bases). The V gene lost 5 bases and the J gene lost 2 bases, with 17 bases spanning the gap. The CDR3 covers 16 residues. The germline CDR1 and CDR2 sequences are SGHVS and FQNEAQ. This chain's CDR3 is CASSVVQGISTDTQYF. The CDR3 DNA sequence: TGTGCCAGCAGCGTTGTACAGGGAATCTCCACAGATACGCAGTATTTT.

The table lists this clone with a few counts. The gene calls are TRBV10-1 and TRBJ2-1; 9 bases are a match to TRBD2. J lost 5 bases, V lost 6 bases, and 11 bases had no gene match. The germline V gene encodes CDR1 WNHNN and CDR2 SYGVQD (reference sequence). There are 16 residues in the CDR3. This chain's CDR3 is CASSATAGGQDNEQFF. The CDR3 DNA reads TGCGCCAGCAGCGCAACAGCGGGGGGCCAGGACAATGAGCAGTTCTTC.

The chain couples TRBV10-1 to TRBJ2-5, with D possibly TRBD1 on 6 matching bases. The V end was cut by 4 bases, the J end by 3 bases, with 9 bases between. The CDR3 consists of 13 residues. Germline CDR1 WNHNN, CDR2 SYGVQD (reference sequence). The CDR3 here is CASSGPGEETQYF. CDR3 DNA sequence: TGCGCCAGCAGTGGTCCAGGGGAAGAGACCCAGTACTTC.

The chain uses TRBV19 and TRBJ1-3; 9 bases are shared with TRBD1. This CDR3 region has 16 residues. Germline V gene data show CDR1 as LNHDA and CDR2 as SQIVND (reference sequence). Trimming cost V 6 bases and J 0 bases; bases outside gene matches: 6. The CDR3 DNA sequence: TGTGCCAGTAGCGGGACAGGGTCCCACTCTGGAAACACCATATATTTT. Translation gives CASSGTGSHSGNTIYF.

The gene calls are TRBV18 and TRBJ2-4, with TRBD1 matching over 7 bases. CDR3 length equals 13 residues. Germline CDR1 KGHSH, CDR2 LQKENI. V was pared by 1 base and J by 7 bases, with 1 base of the junction left unmatched. In DNA form, the CDR3 reads TGTGCCAGCTCACCACAGGGACAGAACATTCAGTACTTC. Amino acids: CASSPQGQNIQYF.

The chain is built from TRBV4-3 and TRBJ1-2; no clear D. The CDR3 has 15 amino acids. In germline, CDR1 is LGHNA, CDR2 YSLEER. V was cut by 1 base and J by 0 bases, with 9 bases left in between. This chain's CDR3 is CASSQAPTSNYGYTF. CDR3 bases: TGCGCCAGCAGCCAAGCCCCCACTTCTAACTATGGCTACACCTTC.

The chain employs TRBV6-5 and TRBJ2-1; 8 nucleotides align to TRBD2. This CDR3 has 15 amino acids. The J segment lost 4 bases and the V segment lost 2 bases, leaving 4 bases of the junction unmatched. The germline gives CDR1 MNHEY, CDR2 SVGAGI. The CDR3 is CASSYREGQYNEQFF. CDR3 bases: TGTGCCAGCAGTTACCGGGAGGGGCAGTACAATGAGCAGTTCTTC.

The rearrangement joins TRBV10-3 to TRBJ2-7; 13 bases align to TRBD2. The J segment lost 3 bases and the V segment lost 0 bases, leaving 2 bases of the junction unmatched. Germline lookup yields CDR1 ENHRY and CDR2 SYGVKD. The CDR3 loop spans 16 amino acids. As DNA, the CDR3 is TGTGCCATCAGTGAGTCCGGGACTAGCGGGGTCTACGAGCAGTACTTC. The encoded protein is CAISESGTSGVYEQYF.

The chain couples TRBV9 to TRBJ2-7; D tentatively fits TRBD1 or TRBD2 (6 bases each). The CDR3 has 15 amino acids. Germline values: CDR1 SGDLS, CDR2 YYNGEE. The V and J ends lost 4 bases and 4 bases respectively, with 18 bases between them. CDR3 DNA sequence: TGTGCCAGCAGCACCTCCTGGGGGGACACTTACGAGCAGTACTTC. As protein: CASSTSWGDTYEQYF. Supplemented by reference TRBV9 and TRBJ2-7, the full variable domain reads DSGVTQTPKHLITATGQRVTLRCSPRSGDLSVYWYQQSLDQGLQFLIQYYNGEERAKGNILERFSAQQFPDLHSELNLSSLELGDSALYFCASSTSWGDTYEQYFGPGTRLTVT.

This clone appeared once. The chain employs TRBV28 and TRBJ1-2; a weak D match, TRBD1 (5 bases). The CDR3 covers 12 residues. V was cut by 3 bases and J by 6 bases, with 8 bases left in between. Germline V gene sequence: CDR1 MDHEN, CDR2 SYDVKM. CDR3 sequence (DNA): TGTGCCAGCAGTTTTCGAGGGGATGGCTACACCTTC. Translated: CASSFRGDGYTF.

This clone was counted once. The chain links TRBV9 to TRBJ1-2; a possible D gene is TRBD1 (5 bases). V was cut by 1 base and J by 7 bases, with 11 bases left in between. The germline gives CDR1 SGDLS, CDR2 YYNGEE. This CDR3 spans 13 amino acids. The CDR3, as DNA: TGTGCCAGCAGCGTACTGGGGAGGGGTGGCTACACCTTC. This sequence encodes CASSVLGRGGYTF.

This clone was detected only once. The chain couples TRBV5-5 to TRBJ2-1, with 8 bases lining up with TRBD2. The CDR3 loop spans 19 amino acids. Trimming took 4 bases from V and 2 from J; bases not matched to a gene: 17. Germline V CDR1 and CDR2: SGHKS, YYEKEE (reference sequence). As DNA, the CDR3 is TGTGCCAGCAGCCCCCGGGATGTGATAACCGGGGGGGCCTACAATGAGCAGTTCTTC. This gives the protein CASSPRDVITGGAYNEQFF.

The chain has TRBV6-5 and TRBJ2-6; D may be TRBD2 (5 bases). CDR3 length: 13 amino acids. The V and J ends lost 10 bases and 1 base respectively, with 8 bases between them. Germline V gene lookup returns CDR1 MNHEY and CDR2 SVGAGI. CDR3 nucleotide sequence: TGTGCCACCAGCGGTTCTGGGGCCAACGTCCTGACTTTC. It encodes CATSGSGANVLTF.

The chain's CDR3 is CAWSVAGALFFGRYEQYF. The CDR3 coding sequence is TGTGCCTGGAGTGTAGCTGGGGCGCTTTTTTTCGGGCGCTACGAGCAGTACTTC. This chain links TRBV30 with TRBJ2-7; D is possibly TRBD1 (5 bases). Germline values: CDR1 GTSNPN, CDR2 SVGIG (reference sequence). The V and J ends lost 0 bases and 3 bases respectively, with 24 bases between them. The CDR3 contains 18 residues.